This passage covers 24 T cell receptor beta chains from one sample sequenced in a study of shared clonotypes between healthy human individuals. Sequencing was performed with immunoSEQ multiplex PCR; in TCRdb, only in-frame clones are kept and a portion is missing. The table lists roughly 2 million clones, roughly 94% of them singletons, with 0.1% to 0.15% in the top ten. The specimen sequenced was naive CD4+ T cells sorted from blood. Noted subset: CD45RA+ positively selected. These receptors were taken from a man aged 18 to 30 in good health.

The chain recombines TRBV7-9 with TRBJ2-3, with D maybe TRBD2 (5 bases). The CDR3 consists of 15 residues. Deletions cut 3 bases from V and 2 bases from J, with 12 bases between. Germline CDR1 and CDR2: SEHNR and FQNEAQ (reference sequence). CDR3 sequence reads: CASSLGGFNTDTQYF. CDR3 DNA sequence: TGTGCCAGCAGCTTGGGCGGGTTTAACACAGATACGCAGTATTTT.

The chain employs TRBV30 and TRBJ2-1; 16 bases map to TRBD2. V lost 3 bases and J lost 0; bases outside the gene matches: 2. CDR1 and CDR2 (germline): GTSNPN, SVGIG (reference sequence). This CDR3 contains 17 residues. Written as DNA, the CDR3 is TGTGCCTGGAGCGGGACTAGCGGGGGGGCCTCCTACAATGAGCAGTTCTTC. Amino acids: CAWSGTSGGASYNEQFF.

This chain connects TRBV6-5 to TRBJ1-1, with 7 bases lining up with TRBD1. The V gene end was trimmed by 2 bases and the J gene end by 4 bases; junction bases not matched to a gene: 7. Germline CDR1 MNHEY, CDR2 SVGAGI. CDR3 length: 15 residues. The CDR3: CASSYGGGWGTEAFF. The CDR3 bases are TGTGCCAGCAGTTACGGAGGGGGCTGGGGCACTGAAGCTTTCTTT.

The rearrangement uses TRBV6-1 and TRBJ2-5; D unclear. With 4 bases removed from V and 1 base from J, the gap between germline ends came to 10 bases. The germline CDR1 and CDR2 sequences are MNHNS and SASEGT. This CDR3 contains 14 residues. CDR3 in amino acids: CASSASRIQETQYF. CDR3 DNA: TGTGCCAGCAGTGCATCCCGGATCCAAGAGACCCAGTACTTC.

V usage is TRBV15 and J usage is TRBJ2-7; D unresolved. CDR3 length: 13 residues. Germline lookup yields CDR1 LNHNV and CDR2 YYDKDF (reference sequence). The germline V and J ends were trimmed by 0 bases and 0 bases, with 3 bases remaining between them. CDR3: CATSREVSYEQYF. Written as DNA, the CDR3 is TGTGCCACCAGCAGAGAGGTCTCCTACGAGCAGTACTTC.

As regards this clone: Other DNA sequences from this sample encode an identical CDR3 as well. This chain connects TRBV18 to TRBJ2-5, with D possibly matching TRBD1 (5 bases). There are 14 residues in the CDR3. Germline assignment: CDR1 KGHSH and CDR2 LQKENI. The V and J ends lost 0 bases and 5 bases respectively, with 10 bases between them. The CDR3: CASSPPPGKETQYF. The CDR3 DNA follows: TGTGCCAGCTCACCACCCCCAGGGAAGGAGACCCAGTACTTC.

This sequence joins TRBV2 and TRBJ1-2; D remains ambiguous. CDR1 SNHLY and CDR2 FYNNEI come from the germline V gene. This CDR3 contains 17 residues. Trimming removed 1 base at V and 0 bases at J, with 15 bases between. This CDR3 reads CASSEEQILSANYGYTF. CDR3 DNA sequence: TGTGCCAGCAGTGAAGAACAGATCCTATCAGCTAACTATGGCTACACCTTC.

The V call is TRBV20-1, the J call TRBJ2-3; D is undetermined. The CDR3 length is 10 residues. Per germline, CDR1 DFQATT and CDR2 SNEGSKA (reference sequence). Trimming removed 4 bases at V and 5 bases at J, with 4 bases between. The CDR3 protein is CSAIEDTQYF. The DNA of the CDR3 is TGCAGTGCTATTGAAGATACGCAGTATTTT.

The J gene is TRBJ2-5, the V gene TRBV7-8; possible D gene TRBD1, 8 bases. This CDR3 region has 17 residues. V was pared by 5 bases and J by 5 bases, with 24 bases between. Germline V CDR1 and CDR2: SGHVS, FQNEAQ. The CDR3 sequence is CASSKRGGTGHYETQYF. In DNA, the CDR3 is TGTGCCAGCAGCAAACGGGGAGGGACAGGTCATTATGAGACCCAGTACTTC.

This chain connects TRBV4-3 to TRBJ2-7, with 12 bases aligning to TRBD2. The junction had 5 bases not matched to a gene; V was cut back by 0 bases and J by 5 bases. Germline CDR1 LGHNA, CDR2 YSLEER. There are 16 residues in the CDR3. CDR3 nucleotide sequence: TGCGCCAGCAGCCAAGATACGCTAGCGGGAGGGCACGAGCAGTACTTC. It encodes CASSQDTLAGGHEQYF.

Notes on this clone: Other DNA sequences within the sample encode an identical CDR3. The V and J genes are TRBV6-5 and TRBJ1-3, with D hard to call. Germline loops: CDR1 MNHEY, CDR2 SVGAGI. CDR3 length: 15 residues. The germline V and J ends were trimmed by 0 bases and 3 bases, with 9 bases remaining between them. CDR3 DNA sequence: TGTGCCAGCAGTTACTCGAGCGGGAGTGGAAACACCATATATTTT. Protein: CASSYSSGSGNTIYF.

Concerning this clone itself: At the DNA level, this CDR3 is encoded by other sequences in the same sample as well. The genes are TRBV7-2 and TRBJ2-1; possible D gene TRBD2, 5 bases. V lost 1 base and J 7 bases, leaving 11 bases between the germline ends. Germline CDR1 and CDR2: SGHTA and FQGNSA. The CDR3 runs to 14 residues. The CDR3 nucleotides are TGTGCCAGCAGCTTAGGGCTAGCCAGGAATGAGCAGTTCTTC. It encodes CASSLGLARNEQFF.

The chain links TRBV6-6 to TRBJ1-2; D call uncertain. With 10 bases removed from V and 4 bases from J, the gap between germline ends came to 16 bases. This CDR3 is 13 amino acids long. Germline CDR1 reads MNHNY; CDR2 reads SVGAGI (reference sequence). Here the CDR3 reads CATVLGGGYGYTF. CDR3 nucleotide sequence: TGTGCCACAGTACTTGGAGGAGGCTATGGCTACACCTTC.

The chain couples TRBV4-1 to TRBJ2-7; D is unclear. V was clipped by 3 bases and J by 6 bases, with 9 bases between them. Germline lookup yields CDR1 MGHRA and CDR2 YSYEKL. CDR3 length: 12 amino acids. CDR3 coding DNA: TGCGCCAGCAGCCACCTCCCGACCGAGCAGTACTTC. Protein product: CASSHLPTEQYF.

This chain joins TRBV7-2 and TRBJ2-5, with D perhaps being TRBD1 or TRBD2 (5 bases each). The CDR3 has 15 amino acids. Germline lookup yields CDR1 SGHTA and CDR2 FQGNSA. V was cut by 1 base and J by 0 bases, with 9 bases left in between. CDR3 residues: CASSLEGRNQETQYF. The CDR3 nucleotides are TGTGCCAGCAGCTTAGAGGGACGGAACCAAGAGACCCAGTACTTC.

This clone was observed many times. V and J are TRBV6-5 and TRBJ1-5; possible D gene TRBD1, 6 bases. Germline V gene data show CDR1 as MNHEY and CDR2 as SVGAGI. V was clipped by 5 bases and J by 1 base, with 9 bases between them. This CDR3 spans 14 amino acids. CDR3 loop: CASSRGESNQPQHF. The CDR3 DNA is TGTGCCAGCAGTAGGGGGGAGAGCAATCAGCCCCAGCATTTT.

This chain links TRBV4-1 with TRBJ2-1; D is possibly TRBD2 (5 bases). Trimming took off 5 bases at V and 10 bases at J, with 27 bases between the two ends. The CDR3 totals 17 residues. Germline values: CDR1 MGHRA, CDR2 YSYEKL. CDR3: CASSSSNRGLLFREQFF. The DNA for the CDR3 is TGCGCCAGCAGCTCCTCAAATCGGGGTCTCCTCTTTAGGGAGCAGTTCTTC.

A note on this clone: The sample carries other DNA sequences with the same CDR3. The CDR3 DNA is TGTGCCAGCAGTTTTGGGGGTTCCTACGAGCAGTACTTC. Its translation is CASSFGGSYEQYF. The chain links TRBV28 to TRBJ2-7; D is possibly TRBD1 or TRBD2 (5 bases each). Trimming stripped 3 bases from V and 1 base from J, with 7 bases between. CDR1 is MDHEN and CDR2 is SYDVKM in the germline V gene. The CDR3 consists of 13 residues.

The chain carries TRBV6-1 and TRBJ2-5; a weak D match, TRBD1 (6 bases). Germline values: CDR1 MNHNS, CDR2 SASEGT. The V and J ends lost 8 bases and 2 bases respectively, with 12 bases between them. This CDR3 is 13 amino acids long. As DNA, the CDR3 is TGTGCCAGCTCACAGGGCGGTCAAGAGACCCAGTACTTC. This translates into CASSQGGQETQYF.

V usage is TRBV21-1 and J usage is TRBJ2-5; the table calls TRBD2, which could not be checked here. TRBV21-1 corresponds to a pseudogene. The CDR3 covers 16 residues. CDR3 sequence reads: CASSKRGSGNAETQYF. The CDR3 DNA reads TGTGCCAGCAGCAAACGAGGTAGCGGAAACGCTGAGACCCAGTACTTC.

A single count supports this clone. In nucleotides, the CDR3 is TGCGCCAGCAGCTTGGAGGCCGGCTCGGGGGGCGAGCAGTACTTC. Its protein is CASSLEAGSGGEQYF. This rearrangement joins TRBV5-1 to TRBJ2-7, with TRBD2 matching over 7 bases. CDR1 SGHRS and CDR2 YFSETQ come from the germline V gene. The junction had 9 bases not matched to a gene; V was cut back by 0 bases and J by 6 bases. This CDR3 has 15 amino acids.

Worth noting for this clone: One end of the junction is discordant with germline, which a read error may explain. The chain links TRBV5-4 to TRBJ1-2; a weak D match, TRBD1 (5 bases). The CDR3 sequence is 16 residues long. Germline CDR1 reads SGHNT; CDR2 reads YYREEE (reference sequence). CDR3 nucleotides: TGTGCCAGCAGCTTGGGGGGGATATCGAGTAACTGTGGCTACACCTTC. Amino acids: CASSLGGISSNCGYTF.

Worth noting for this clone: This same CDR3 is encoded by further DNA sequences in the sample. CDR3 sequence reads: CASSRGQDTQYF. The CDR3 DNA follows: TGCGCCAGCAGCAGAGGCCAAGATACGCAGTATTTT. This chain links TRBV5-1 with TRBJ2-3; unclear D gene. The CDR3 is 12 residues long. The germline CDR1 and CDR2 sequences are SGHRS and YFSETQ. V dropped 4 bases and J dropped 5 bases, with 8 bases sitting between them.

The J gene is TRBJ2-7, the V gene TRBV6-6; perhaps TRBD1 as D (5 bases). The V and J ends lost 4 bases and 4 bases respectively, with 14 bases between them. The CDR3 is made up of 14 amino acids. The germline CDR1 and CDR2 sequences are MNHNY and SVGAGI (reference sequence). CDR3 loop: CASSSSGLTYEQYF. The DNA of the CDR3 is TGTGCCAGCAGTTCATCAGGGCTGACGTACGAGCAGTACTTC.